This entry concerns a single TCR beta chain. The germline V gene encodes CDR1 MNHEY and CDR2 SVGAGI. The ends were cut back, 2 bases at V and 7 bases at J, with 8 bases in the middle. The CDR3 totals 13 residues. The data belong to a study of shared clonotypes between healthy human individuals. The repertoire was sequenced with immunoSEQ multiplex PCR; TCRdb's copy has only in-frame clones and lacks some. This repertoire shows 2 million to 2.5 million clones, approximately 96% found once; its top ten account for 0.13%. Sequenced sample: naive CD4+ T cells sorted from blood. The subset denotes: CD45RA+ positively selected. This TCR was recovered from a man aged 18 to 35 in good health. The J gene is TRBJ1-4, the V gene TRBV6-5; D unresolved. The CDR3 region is CASSYLMGEKLFF. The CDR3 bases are TGTGCCAGCAGTTACCTAATGGGTGAAAAACTGTTTTTT.